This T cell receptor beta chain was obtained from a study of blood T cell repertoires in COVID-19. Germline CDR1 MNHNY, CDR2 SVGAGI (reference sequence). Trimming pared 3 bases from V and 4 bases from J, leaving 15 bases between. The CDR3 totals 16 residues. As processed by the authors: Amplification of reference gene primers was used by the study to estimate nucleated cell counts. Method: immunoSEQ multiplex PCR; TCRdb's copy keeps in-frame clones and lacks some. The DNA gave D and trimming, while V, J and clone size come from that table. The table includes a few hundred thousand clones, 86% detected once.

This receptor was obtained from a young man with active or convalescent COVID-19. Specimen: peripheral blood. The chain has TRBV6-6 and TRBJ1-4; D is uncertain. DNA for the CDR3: TGTGCCAGCAGTTATAATAGCCCGGCCGGTAATGAAAAACTGTTTTTT. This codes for CASSYNSPAGNEKLFF.